This record covers a single TCR beta chain. This clonotype was detected only a few times. Its specific antigen is unknown. No per-base quality is available; no much larger clone lies one base away. TCRdb shows the sequencer as Illumina HiSeq 2500. Quantitative 5'-RACE with molecular barcodes was the method used to prepare the TCR beta libraries. As for the authors' bioinformatics: To identify disease-linked TCR variants, a new computational method was used, one built on a probabilistic model of VDJ rearrangement. TCRdb handled the public reads itself, with Q25 trimming in fastp and clone calling in MiXCR, and kept productive beta chains. When rows share a CDR3 protein, they turn into one entry using the most common DNA and genes. The V and J calls and clone size are TCRdb's, not the authors'. The table for this sample lists around 130,000 distinct CDR3 sequences; over 15% of them were counted only once. The top ten constitute around a third of the sample.

The data originate from a study of CD8 T cells in ankylosing spondylitis (dated by TCRdb to about 2017). Background for the entire study: The study set out to find disease-linked TCR variants by profiling T cell receptor beta repertoires in ankylosing spondylitis patients and healthy donors. In total, the full study cohort was made up of 95 to 110 healthy donors and 25 to 30 ankylosing spondylitis patients. Peripheral blood samples were taken, and synovial fluid was additionally collected from ankylosing spondylitis patients.

Beyond this particular receptor, the publication reports: Blood from ankylosing spondylitis patients appeared to be characterized by a TCR beta motif composed of several highly homologous amino acid variants. A CD8+ phenotype was shown by the disease-linked clones, which were found at relatively low frequencies in peripheral blood. Some TCR beta motif variants had previously been reported in synovial fluid and blood of reactive arthritis patients, which suggested common disease-initiation mechanisms. The disease-linked clones were reported to be significantly enriched in matched synovial fluid samples from ankylosing spondylitis patients.

The CDR3 spans 10 residues, from the cysteine through the phenylalanine. The only DNA kept is the CDR3, 30 bases in frame from the first base. According to the germline V gene, CDR1 reads SNHLY and CDR2 reads FYNNEI. V and J are truncated by 6 bases and 6 bases respectively, leaving an intervening sequence of 6 bases. The rearrangement joined TRBV2 to TRBJ2-7; there is no confident call for the D gene. This sequence originates from a male donor with ankylosing spondylitis. Sequenced input: blood, either unsorted or a sorted T cell fraction (not recorded which). This receptor has the CDR3 CASRGSEQYF. The nucleotide sequence is given as TGTGCCAGCAGAGGGTCCGAGCAGTACTTC.